This T cell receptor (beta chain) appears in the sequencing data of a study of CD8+CD57+ T cells in acquired aplastic anemia. About the research overall: The mean DNA yield obtained from sorted CD4+ and CD8+ cells came to approximately 3.2 ug.

The CDR3 runs 14 residues. CDR1 and CDR2 from the germline V gene are SGHAT and FQNNGV. The V end was cut by 4 bases, the J end by 5 bases, with 12 bases between. The table lists this clonotype with many counts. Its specificity is unknown. Notes on the study in general: Some 31 CD8+ CDR3 sequences were shared between patients and controls.

The authors sequenced patients whose flow cytometry had shown CD8+CD57+ cell expansion. The patients all had a severe acquired aplastic anemia diagnosis. Therapy had not been given to patients before blood sampling. TCR beta VDJ and CDR3 profiling used genomic DNA as template. TCRdb reprocessed the reads via MiXCR and lists one record per CDR3 protein. The sample has under 200,000 distinct CDR3 sequences, around 47% seen once. This TCR derives from a human donor with aplastic anemia. The specimen was sorted CD4+, CD8+, or CD8+CD57+ T cells (not recorded which) from PBMCs. This chain connects TRBV11-2 to TRBJ1-5; D possibly corresponds to TRBD1 (6 bases). As DNA, the CDR3 is TGTGCCAGCAGCTCCCAGGGGAGGGATCAGCCCCAGCATTTT. Residues: CASSSQGRDQPQHF. The variable domain in full, with the rest retrieved from reference TRBV11-2 and TRBJ1-5, is EAGVAQSPRYKIIEKRQSVAFWCNPISGHATLYWYQQILGQGPKLLIQFQNNGVVDDSQLPKDRFSAERLKGVDSTLKIQPAKLEDSAVYLCASSSQGRDQPQHFGDGTRLSIL.